This entry features one TCR beta chain sequence. What it binds is not known. A read error may explain this, as a much larger clone is one base away. This sample was taken from a study of breast tumors, draining lymph nodes, adjacent tissues. Whole-study findings and limits: Luminal-like breast cancer showed significantly higher tumor–nontumor repertoire similarity than basal-like.

Samples came from axillary lymph nodes draining the breast cancer. CDR1 and CDR2 (germline): MNHGY, SVAAGI. The CDR3 covers 14 residues. The V gene lost 5 bases and the J gene lost 5 bases, with 13 bases spanning the gap. One entry per CDR3 protein, called by TCRdb with MiXCR from the multiplex PCR reads. Found here are 200,000 to 300,000 distinct CDR3 sequences, around 30% of them singletons; the top ten hold roughly 1.1%. This clonotype originated in a female donor with breast cancer. Some clones in this sample may be carry-over from other donors' samples. The V gene is TRBV6-9, the J gene TRBJ2-4; D possibly matches TRBD1 or TRBD2 (5 bases each). The specimen was axillary lymph node tissue. CDR3 loop: CASSGGRRQNIQYF. The CDR3 DNA sequence: TGTGCCAGCAGTGGGGGTCGTAGACAAAACATTCAGTACTTC.